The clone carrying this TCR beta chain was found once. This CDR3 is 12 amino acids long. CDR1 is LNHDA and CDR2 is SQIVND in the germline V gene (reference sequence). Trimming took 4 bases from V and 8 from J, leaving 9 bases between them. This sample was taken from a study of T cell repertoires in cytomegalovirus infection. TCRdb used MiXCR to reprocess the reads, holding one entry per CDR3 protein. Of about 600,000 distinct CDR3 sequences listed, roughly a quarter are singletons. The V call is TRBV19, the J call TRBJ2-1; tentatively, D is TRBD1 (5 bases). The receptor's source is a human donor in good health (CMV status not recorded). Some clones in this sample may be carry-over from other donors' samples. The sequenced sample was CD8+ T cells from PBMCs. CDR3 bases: TGTGCCAGTAGTACCCCAGGGTATGAGCAGTTCTTC. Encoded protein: CASSTPGYEQFF. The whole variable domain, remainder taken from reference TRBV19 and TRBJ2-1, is DGGITQSPKYLFRKEGQNVTLSCEQNLNHDAMYWYRQDPGQGLRLIYYSQIVNDFQKGDIAEGYSVSREKKESFPLTVTSAQKNPTAFYLCASSTPGYEQFFGPGTRLTVL.